The source of this T cell receptor (beta chain) is a study of cytomegalovirus exposure and HLA in healthy donors. Turning to this clone: What it binds is unknown.

Study outcomes and limitations: Researchers had no immune exposure information except CMV serostatus available. Reportedly, a later analysis found an Asian-associated ancestry cluster had fewer N-insertions than the roughly 700-donor mean. Presence/absence analyses supposed approximately even sequencing depth among donors.

In the PCR, 60 Vbeta and 13 Jbeta primers were used. Source study methods: Some 9.9 million of 80 million or so unique TCR beta chains were shared, per a later count. Sequencing was performed with immunoSEQ multiplex PCR; in TCRdb, only in-frame clones are kept and a portion is missing. That table furnishes V, J and clone size, whereas the DNA furnished D and trimming. The sample gives tens of thousands of clones, about two thirds of which show up once; around 10% is in the top ten. CDR3 length equals 13 residues. The V end lost 6 bases, the J end lost 8 bases, and 16 bases lay between the germline ends. Germline-derived CDR1 and CDR2 are SGHAT and FQNNGV.

The sequence was obtained from a woman between 40 and 50 years old in good health and CMV-seropositive. The chain carries TRBV11-2 and TRBJ1-2; D is unclear. The sample consisted of PBMCs. The CDR3 region is CASRRDKHQGYTF. CDR3 DNA: TGTGCCAGCAGACGAGACAAGCATCAGGGCTACACCTTC. The complete variable domain, with remaining parts taken from reference TRBV11-2 and TRBJ1-2, reads EAGVAQSPRYKIIEKRQSVAFWCNPISGHATLYWYQQILGQGPKLLIQFQNNGVVDDSQLPKDRFSAERLKGVDSTLKIQPAKLEDSAVYLCASRRDKHQGYTFGSGTRLTVV.